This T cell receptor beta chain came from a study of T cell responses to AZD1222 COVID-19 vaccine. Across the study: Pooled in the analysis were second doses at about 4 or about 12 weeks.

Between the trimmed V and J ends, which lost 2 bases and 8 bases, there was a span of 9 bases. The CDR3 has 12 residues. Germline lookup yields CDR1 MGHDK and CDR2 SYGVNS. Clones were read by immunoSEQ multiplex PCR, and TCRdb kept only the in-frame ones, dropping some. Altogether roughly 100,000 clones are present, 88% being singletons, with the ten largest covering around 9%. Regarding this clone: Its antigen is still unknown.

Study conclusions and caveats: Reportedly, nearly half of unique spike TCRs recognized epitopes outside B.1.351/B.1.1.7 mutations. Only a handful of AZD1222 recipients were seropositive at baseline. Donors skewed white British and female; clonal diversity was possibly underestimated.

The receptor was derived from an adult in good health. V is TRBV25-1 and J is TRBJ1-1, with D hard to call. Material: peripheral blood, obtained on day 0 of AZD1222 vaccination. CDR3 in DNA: TGTGCCAGCAGTGAACACCCCAGGGAAGCTTTCTTT. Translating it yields CASSEHPREAFF.